A selection of T cell receptor beta chains follows, all from one sample in a study of Ad26.COV2.S vaccination and SARS-CoV-2 variants. Data came from immunoSEQ multiplex PCR; TCRdb stores just in-frame clones and leaves some out. Of around 450,000 clones detected, roughly 89% appear once; the ten largest clones hold over 2.5%. Source: peripheral blood, taken in a trial of Ad26.COV2.S vaccine versus placebo. These receptors were collected from a person aged 18-65 years who received the Ad26.COV2.S COVID-19 vaccine or a placebo. CDR3s include the opening cysteine and the closing phenylalanine or tryptophan. Fields, in order: J gene, V gene, CDR3 length, D gene, clone size, CDR3 protein, CDR3 DNA. A D gene is named only where the DNA matches it firmly. Clone size is stated in some rows and not others, as once, few, many or a class when expanded.

j_gene: TRBJ2-2; v_gene: TRBV13; len: 12; d_gene: .; abundance: .; CDR3aa: CASSLNTGELFF; CDR3nt: TGTGCCAGCAGCTTGAACACCGGGGAGCTGTTTTTT
j_gene: TRBJ2-2; v_gene: TRBV4-3; len: 18; d_gene: .; abundance: .; CDR3aa: CASSQEMRDSRFTGELFF; CDR3nt: TGCGCCAGCAGCCAAGAGATGAGGGATAGTAGGTTCACCGGGGAGCTGTTTTTT
j_gene: TRBJ1-1; v_gene: TRBV9; len: 14; d_gene: .; abundance: .; CDR3aa: CASSPMTANTEAFF; CDR3nt: TGTGCCAGCAGCCCCATGACAGCGAACACTGAAGCTTTCTTT
j_gene: TRBJ2-7; v_gene: TRBV2; len: 13; d_gene: TRBD1; abundance: .; CDR3aa: CASRSGTGGEQYF; CDR3nt: TGTGCCAGCAGATCCGGGACAGGGGGTGAGCAGTACTTC
j_gene: TRBJ1-2; v_gene: TRBV9; len: 14; d_gene: .; abundance: once; CDR3aa: CASSVDRRGYGYTF; CDR3nt: TGTGCCAGCAGCGTAGACAGGAGGGGCTATGGCTACACCTTC
j_gene: TRBJ2-1; v_gene: TRBV11-2; len: 15; d_gene: .; abundance: once; CDR3aa: CASSLEVPIYNEQFF; CDR3nt: TGTGCCAGCAGCTTAGAGGTCCCGATCTACAATGAGCAGTTCTTC
j_gene: TRBJ2-1; v_gene: TRBV4-3; len: 17; d_gene: .; abundance: once; CDR3aa: CASSHLWRVGSYNEQFF; CDR3nt: TGCGCCAGCAGCCACCTCTGGAGAGTAGGGTCCTACAATGAGCAGTTCTTC
j_gene: TRBJ1-2; v_gene: TRBV7-3; len: 13; d_gene: .; abundance: .; CDR3aa: CASSLTQGYGYTF; CDR3nt: TGTGCCAGCAGCTTAACACAGGGCTATGGCTACACCTTC
j_gene: TRBJ2-5; v_gene: TRBV20-1; len: 16; d_gene: TRBD2; abundance: .; CDR3aa: CSASWGLAGTQETQYF; CDR3nt: TGCAGTGCTAGTTGGGGGCTAGCGGGGACCCAAGAGACCCAGTACTTC
j_gene: TRBJ1-1; v_gene: TRBV7-9; len: 12; d_gene: .; abundance: .; CDR3aa: CASSLAESEAFF; CDR3nt: TGTGCCAGCAGCTTAGCTGAGAGTGAAGCTTTCTTT
j_gene: TRBJ1-2; v_gene: TRBV5-4; len: 15; d_gene: .; abundance: .; CDR3aa: CASSLGGGLDYGYTF; CDR3nt: TGTGCCAGCAGCTTGGGGGGCGGGTTAGACTATGGCTACACCTTC
j_gene: TRBJ2-5; v_gene: TRBV11-3; len: 16; d_gene: .; abundance: .; CDR3aa: CASSPQTGQYQETQYF; CDR3nt: TGTGCCAGCAGCCCACAGACCGGACAGTACCAAGAGACCCAGTACTTC
j_gene: TRBJ2-2; v_gene: TRBV6-4; len: 8; d_gene: .; abundance: .; CDR3aa: CALGELFF; CDR3nt: TGTGCCCTCGGGGAGCTGTTTTTT
j_gene: TRBJ2-1; v_gene: TRBV7-2; len: 12; d_gene: .; abundance: .; CDR3aa: CASSLRRNEQFF; CDR3nt: TGTGCCAGCAGCTTGCGGAGGAATGAGCAGTTCTTC
j_gene: TRBJ2-1; v_gene: TRBV2; len: 14; d_gene: .; abundance: .; CDR3aa: CASRELSSYNEQFF; CDR3nt: TGTGCCAGCAGGGAACTAAGCTCCTACAATGAGCAGTTCTTC
j_gene: TRBJ2-2; v_gene: TRBV24-1; len: 19; d_gene: .; abundance: .; CDR3aa: CATSDDGWGAIRNTGELFF; CDR3nt: TGTGCCACCAGTGATGACGGGTGGGGGGCGATTAGGAACACCGGGGAGCTGTTTTTT
j_gene: TRBJ2-1; v_gene: TRBV7-2; len: 14; d_gene: .; abundance: .; CDR3aa: CASSLGATRNEQFF; CDR3nt: TGTGCCAGCAGCTTAGGGGCCACTCGCAATGAGCAGTTCTTC
j_gene: TRBJ1-2; v_gene: TRBV5-1; len: 15; d_gene: .; abundance: .; CDR3aa: CASSLGEILGYGYTF; CDR3nt: TGCGCCAGCAGCTTGGGGGAAATTTTAGGCTATGGCTACACCTTC
j_gene: TRBJ1-1; v_gene: TRBV27; len: 14; d_gene: .; abundance: .; CDR3aa: CASSLNGMNTEAFF; CDR3nt: TGTGCCAGCAGTTTGAATGGGATGAACACTGAAGCTTTCTTT
j_gene: TRBJ2-1; v_gene: TRBV6-6; len: 12; d_gene: .; abundance: .; CDR3aa: CASRSVYNEQFF; CDR3nt: TGTGCCAGCAGAAGCGTCTACAATGAGCAGTTCTTC
j_gene: TRBJ1-1; v_gene: TRBV12-3/TRBV12-4; len: 13; d_gene: .; abundance: .; CDR3aa: CATSLLTNTEAFF; CDR3nt: TGTGCCACCTCCCTCCTGACGAACACTGAAGCTTTCTTT
j_gene: TRBJ1-5; v_gene: TRBV24-1; len: 17; d_gene: .; abundance: once; CDR3aa: CATSDPRGSAGNQPQHF; CDR3nt: TGTGCCACCAGTGATCCGCGGGGGAGTGCGGGCAATCAGCCCCAGCATTTT
j_gene: TRBJ1-5; v_gene: TRBV2; len: 12; d_gene: .; abundance: .; CDR3aa: CASGGRNQPQHF; CDR3nt: TGTGCCAGCGGAGGGCGGAATCAGCCCCAGCATTTT
j_gene: TRBJ1-5; v_gene: TRBV4-3; len: 15; d_gene: .; abundance: .; CDR3aa: CASSPQVHGDQPQHF; CDR3nt: TGCGCCAGCAGCCCCCAGGTCCACGGCGATCAGCCCCAGCATTTT
j_gene: TRBJ2-3; v_gene: TRBV6-5; len: 15; d_gene: .; abundance: .; CDR3aa: CASSYSKLIADTQYF; CDR3nt: TGTGCCAGCAGTTACTCGAAACTGATCGCAGATACGCAGTATTTT
j_gene: TRBJ2-1; v_gene: TRBV11-2; len: 14; d_gene: TRBD2; abundance: .; CDR3aa: CASHGLAGLNEQFF; CDR3nt: TGTGCCAGCCATGGACTAGCGGGGCTCAATGAGCAGTTCTTC
j_gene: TRBJ1-2; v_gene: TRBV12-3/TRBV12-4; len: 13; d_gene: .; abundance: .; CDR3aa: CASSSRDNYGYTF; CDR3nt: TGTGCCAGCAGTTCGCGGGACAATTATGGCTACACCTTC
j_gene: TRBJ1-2; v_gene: TRBV7-2; len: 13; d_gene: TRBD1; abundance: .; CDR3aa: CASSRDRNYGYTF; CDR3nt: TGTGCCAGCAGCCGGGACAGAAACTATGGCTACACCTTC
j_gene: TRBJ1-1; v_gene: TRBV19; len: 14; d_gene: TRBD1; abundance: .; CDR3aa: CASRMGGTGSEAFF; CDR3nt: TGTGCCAGTAGGATGGGTGGGACAGGGAGTGAAGCTTTCTTT
j_gene: TRBJ2-5; v_gene: TRBV10-2; len: 19; d_gene: TRBD1; abundance: .; CDR3aa: CASSESLFPDRVGEETQYF; CDR3nt: TGCGCCAGCAGTGAGTCTCTCTTTCCGGACAGGGTCGGGGAAGAGACCCAGTACTTC
j_gene: TRBJ1-4; v_gene: TRBV15; len: 15; d_gene: .; abundance: .; CDR3aa: CATSRAGGLGEKLFF; CDR3nt: TGTGCCACCAGCAGAGCCGGCGGGTTAGGAGAAAAACTGTTTTTT
j_gene: TRBJ1-6; v_gene: TRBV5-5; len: 15; d_gene: .; abundance: .; CDR3aa: CASSLDGYDNSPLHF; CDR3nt: TGTGCCAGCAGCTTGGACGGGTACGATAATTCACCCCTCCACTTT
j_gene: TRBJ1-2; v_gene: TRBV28; len: 11; d_gene: .; abundance: .; CDR3aa: CASSTIRGYTF; CDR3nt: TGTGCCAGCAGTACCATCCGTGGCTACACCTTC
j_gene: TRBJ1-6; v_gene: TRBV25-1; len: 13; d_gene: .; abundance: .; CDR3aa: CASSYVGNSPLHF; CDR3nt: TGTGCCAGCAGTTACGTAGGGAATTCACCCCTCCACTTT
j_gene: TRBJ1-5; v_gene: TRBV5-1; len: 14; d_gene: .; abundance: .; CDR3aa: CASSLGEQGQPQHF; CDR3nt: TGCGCCAGCAGCTTGGGTGAGCAGGGTCAGCCCCAGCATTTT
j_gene: TRBJ1-2; v_gene: TRBV2; len: 14; d_gene: TRBD1; abundance: .; CDR3aa: CANRPGQRDYGYTF; CDR3nt: TGTGCCAACCGCCCGGGACAGCGAGACTATGGCTACACCTTC
j_gene: TRBJ1-2; v_gene: TRBV7-2; len: 17; d_gene: .; abundance: .; CDR3aa: CASSLSFSTAAAYGYTF; CDR3nt: TGTGCCAGCAGCTTAAGTTTTTCTACGGCTGCGGCCTATGGCTACACCTTC
j_gene: TRBJ2-1; v_gene: TRBV29-1; len: 12; d_gene: .; abundance: .; CDR3aa: CSVLQGYNEQFF; CDR3nt: TGCAGCGTCCTTCAGGGCTACAATGAGCAGTTCTTC
j_gene: TRBJ2-4; v_gene: TRBV6-5; len: 14; d_gene: .; abundance: .; CDR3aa: CASSLLLTKNIQYF; CDR3nt: TGTGCCAGCAGTCTCCTTCTAACCAAAAACATTCAGTACTTC
j_gene: TRBJ1-1; v_gene: TRBV10-3; len: 13; d_gene: .; abundance: few; CDR3aa: CAISLRPETEAFF; CDR3nt: TGTGCCATCAGCCTCCGGCCCGAGACTGAAGCTTTCTTT
j_gene: TRBJ1-6; v_gene: TRBV5-1; len: 15; d_gene: .; abundance: .; CDR3aa: CASSSLGSYNSPLHF; CDR3nt: TGCGCCAGCAGCTCCCTGGGCTCCTATAATTCACCCCTCCACTTT
j_gene: TRBJ1-5; v_gene: TRBV18; len: 13; d_gene: .; abundance: .; CDR3aa: CASSPIRDQPQHF; CDR3nt: TGTGCCAGCTCACCAATAAGGGATCAGCCCCAGCATTTT
j_gene: TRBJ1-4; v_gene: TRBV14; len: 13; d_gene: .; abundance: .; CDR3aa: CASSLRDRYPLFF; CDR3nt: TGTGCCAGCAGCCTCCGGGACCGCTACCCACTGTTTTTT
j_gene: TRBJ2-3; v_gene: TRBV19; len: 15; d_gene: .; abundance: .; CDR3aa: CASSIDGGFEGTQYF; CDR3nt: TGTGCCAGTAGTATAGATGGGGGGTTCGAGGGTACGCAGTATTTT
j_gene: TRBJ1-1; v_gene: TRBV4-3; len: 15; d_gene: .; abundance: .; CDR3aa: CASSHLVRKDTEAFF; CDR3nt: TGCGCCAGCAGCCACCTAGTCCGGAAGGACACTGAAGCTTTCTTT
j_gene: TRBJ2-1; v_gene: TRBV10-3; len: 19; d_gene: TRBD2; abundance: once; CDR3aa: CAISPTGTSGRRWANEQFF; CDR3nt: TGTGCCATCAGTCCAACCGGGACTAGCGGGAGACGTTGGGCGAATGAGCAGTTCTTC
j_gene: TRBJ2-1; v_gene: TRBV11-2; len: 18; d_gene: TRBD2; abundance: .; CDR3aa: CASSSQGRTSGSYNEQFF; CDR3nt: TGTGCCAGCAGCTCCCAAGGGCGGACTAGCGGGTCCTACAATGAGCAGTTCTTC
j_gene: TRBJ1-5; v_gene: TRBV5-8; len: 15; d_gene: .; abundance: .; CDR3aa: CASSHLAYSNQPQHF; CDR3nt: TGTGCCAGCAGCCATTTAGCGTACAGCAATCAGCCCCAGCATTTT
j_gene: TRBJ1-6; v_gene: TRBV4-2; len: 15; d_gene: .; abundance: .; CDR3aa: CASSDPGVRDSPLHF; CDR3nt: TGTGCCAGCAGCGATCCGGGGGTTAGGGATTCACCCCTCCACTTT